The 9 T cell receptor beta chains listed next were all sequenced from one sample in a study of response to subunit inactivated influenza vaccine. Via MiXCR, TCRdb re-called the RT-PCR reads, giving one row per CDR3 protein. In the table there are about 500,000 distinct CDR3 sequences, 16% of which are singletons. Sequencing used CD4+ T cells sorted from PBMCs, obtained approximately 25 months after vaccination. These TCRs come from a man aged 45 to 75 who received an inactivated influenza vaccine.

This clonotype was picked up a small number of times. The gene calls are TRBV5-1 and TRBJ2-7, with a possible D match to TRBD1 (5 bases). CDR3 length: 14 residues. Looked up from germline, CDR1 is SGHRS and CDR2 is YFSETQ. Trimming pared 0 bases from V and 4 bases from J, leaving 11 bases between. The CDR3 DNA reads as TGCGCCAGCAGCTTGGGATCTGGGGCGTACGAGCAGTACTTC. Residues: CASSLGSGAYEQYF.

This clonotype has only a few counts. The V call is TRBV20-1, the J call TRBJ2-7, with 8 positions matching TRBD1. Losses at the gene ends were 3 bases for V and 4 bases for J; bases not matched to a gene: 8. The CDR3 has 14 residues. Germline assignment: CDR1 DFQATT and CDR2 SNEGSKA (reference sequence). The CDR3 region has the DNA TGCAGTGCTAGTGATGGGACAGGCTTTTACGAGCAGTACTTC. This encodes CSASDGTGFYEQYF.

The chain links TRBV18 to TRBJ1-2; weak D call: TRBD1 (6 bases). Germline V gives CDR1 KGHSH, CDR2 LQKENI. This CDR3 has 15 amino acids. V lost 3 bases, J lost 2 bases, and 13 bases lay in between. The CDR3 loop reads CASSPQDRMNYGYTF. The CDR3 coding sequence is TGTGCCAGCTCACCGCAAGACAGGATGAACTATGGCTACACCTTC.

This clonotype has a count of ten or more. J is TRBJ2-1 and V is TRBV7-8, with 8 positions matching TRBD2. The V segment lost 1 base and the J segment 2 bases; nucleotides outside the gene matches: 1. The CDR3 has 15 amino acids. The germline gives CDR1 SGHVS, CDR2 FQNEAQ. In DNA, the CDR3 is TGTGCCAGCAGCTTAGACGGGGGGGCCTACAATGAGCAGTTCTTC. Protein sequence: CASSLDGGAYNEQFF.

This clonotype was counted many times. The chain recombines TRBV25-1 with TRBJ2-1; 8 nucleotides agree with TRBD2. Trimming cost V 2 bases and J 6 bases; bases outside gene matches: 6. This CDR3 comprises 15 residues. CDR1 MGHDK and CDR2 SYGVNS come from the germline V gene. The CDR3 DNA is TGTGCCAGCAGTGAACACGGGAGGGCCGGCAATGAGCAGTTCTTC. Translated, it gives CASSEHGRAGNEQFF.

CDR3 residues: CATRGSGELFF. The CDR3 nucleotides read TGTGCCACCAGGGGGTCCGGGGAGCTGTTTTTT. V gene TRBV24-1 combines with J gene TRBJ2-2; D gene ambiguous. Germline V CDR1 and CDR2: KGHDR, SFDVKD. The V gene lost 7 bases and the J gene lost 6 bases, with 5 bases spanning the gap. The CDR3 has 11 amino acids.

This clonotype was counted a few times. This chain uses TRBV10-3 with TRBJ1-3; TRBD1 matches 8 bases. This CDR3 contains 14 residues. The germline gives CDR1 ENHRY, CDR2 SYGVKD. The trim removed 5 bases at V and 4 bases at J, leaving 4 bases unmatched. CDR3 region: CAISLGQGGNTIYF. Here the CDR3 DNA reads TGTGCCATCAGTTTAGGACAGGGCGGAAACACCATATATTTT.

The V call is TRBV30, the J call TRBJ1-2, with D perhaps matching TRBD1 (5 bases). The V gene's germline CDR1 is GTSNPN and CDR2 SVGIG (reference sequence). Trimming took 2 bases from V and 4 from J, leaving 14 bases between them. The CDR3 totals 14 residues. CDR3 amino acids: CAWSSPLGAYGYTF. The DNA of the CDR3 is TGTGCCTGGAGTTCCCCCCTCGGGGCCTATGGCTACACCTTC.

This clonotype was detected only a few times. The chain uses TRBV6-2 or TRBV6-3 and TRBJ2-2; 7 nucleotides line up with TRBD1. CDR1 MNHEY and CDR2 SVGEGT come from the germline V gene. V shed 3 bases and J 1 base; nucleotides not matched to a gene: 2. This CDR3 comprises 15 residues. The CDR3 nucleotides read TGTGCCAGCAGTTATCGGGACAGGAACACCGGGGAGCTGTTTTTT. Translated: CASSYRDRNTGELFF.